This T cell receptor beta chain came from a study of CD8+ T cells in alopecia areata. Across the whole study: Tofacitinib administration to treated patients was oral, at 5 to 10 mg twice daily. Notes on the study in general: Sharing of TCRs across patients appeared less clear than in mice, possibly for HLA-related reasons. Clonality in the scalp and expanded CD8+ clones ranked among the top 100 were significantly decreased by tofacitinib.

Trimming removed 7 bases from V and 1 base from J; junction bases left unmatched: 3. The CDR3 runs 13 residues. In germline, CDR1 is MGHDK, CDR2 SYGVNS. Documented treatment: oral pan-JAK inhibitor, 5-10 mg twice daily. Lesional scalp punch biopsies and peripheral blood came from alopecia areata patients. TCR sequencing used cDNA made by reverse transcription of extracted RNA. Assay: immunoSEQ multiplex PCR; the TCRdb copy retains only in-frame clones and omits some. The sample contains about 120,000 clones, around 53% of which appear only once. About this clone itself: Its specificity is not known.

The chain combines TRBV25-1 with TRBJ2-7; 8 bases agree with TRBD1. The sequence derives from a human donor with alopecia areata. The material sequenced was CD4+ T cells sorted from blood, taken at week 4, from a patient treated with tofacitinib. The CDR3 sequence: CASTGTGSYEQYF. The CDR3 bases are TGTGCCAGCACTGGGACAGGTTCCTACGAGCAGTACTTC.